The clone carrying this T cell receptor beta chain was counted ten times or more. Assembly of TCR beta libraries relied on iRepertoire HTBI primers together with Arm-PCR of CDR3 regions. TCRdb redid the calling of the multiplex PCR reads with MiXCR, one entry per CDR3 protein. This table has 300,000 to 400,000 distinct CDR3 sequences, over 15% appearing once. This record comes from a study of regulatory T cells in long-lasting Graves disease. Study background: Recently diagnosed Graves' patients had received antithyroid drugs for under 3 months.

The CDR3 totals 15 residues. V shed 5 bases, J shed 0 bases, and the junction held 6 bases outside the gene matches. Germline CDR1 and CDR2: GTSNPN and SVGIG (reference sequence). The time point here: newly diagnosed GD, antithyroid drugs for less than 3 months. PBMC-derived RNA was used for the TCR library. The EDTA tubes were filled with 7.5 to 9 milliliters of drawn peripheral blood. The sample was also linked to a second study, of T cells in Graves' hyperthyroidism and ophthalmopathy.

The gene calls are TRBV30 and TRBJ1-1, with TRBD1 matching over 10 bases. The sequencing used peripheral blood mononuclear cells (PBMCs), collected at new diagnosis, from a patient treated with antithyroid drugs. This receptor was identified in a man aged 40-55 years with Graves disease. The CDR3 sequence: CAWDRGLQMNTEAFF. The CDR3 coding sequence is TGTGCCTGGGACAGGGGGCTTCAAATGAACACTGAAGCTTTCTTT.